Below are 13 T cell receptor beta chains sequenced from a single sample in a study of Ad26.COV2.S vaccination and SARS-CoV-2 variants. Generated by immunoSEQ multiplex PCR, the TCRdb table keeps only in-frame clones and is missing some. This sample yields approximately 410,000 clones, of which approximately 90% are seen a single time; 1.5% to 2% belongs to the top ten. As to treatment: 15 to 20 received Ad26.COV2.S at low or high dose, single or two shots; roughly 5 received placebo; per-sample allocation not given. Day 63 after the first vaccine or placebo injection was the time point for sampling. This material consisted of peripheral blood, taken in a trial of Ad26.COV2.S vaccine versus placebo. These receptors were collected from a person between 18 and 65 years old who received the Ad26.COV2.S COVID-19 vaccine or a placebo.

This rearrangement joins TRBV7-6 to TRBJ2-3; D is undetermined. There are 15 residues in the CDR3. Trimming cost V 5 bases and J 6 bases, with 18 bases left between them. Per the germline V gene, CDR1 is SGHVS and CDR2 is FNYEAQ. CDR3 sequence (DNA): TGTGCCAGCAGCCAAAGGACGGCCTCTAAGGATACGCAGTATTTT. This sequence encodes CASSQRTASKDTQYF.

The chain uses TRBV6-2 or TRBV6-3 and TRBJ1-1; 8 bases line up with TRBD1. The germline V gene has CDR1 MNHEY and CDR2 SVGEGT. The CDR3 loop spans 17 amino acids. Germline trimming cut 3 bases from V and 0 bases from J; bases unmatched to any gene: 9. The CDR3 protein is CASSYPQGGLMNTEAFF. The CDR3 DNA follows: TGTGCCAGCAGTTATCCACAGGGGGGGTTAATGAACACTGAAGCTTTCTTT.

The chain is built from TRBV10-1 and TRBJ2-2, with D hard to call. Per the germline V gene, CDR1 is WNHNN and CDR2 is SYGVQD (reference sequence). The CDR3 runs to 13 residues. V lost 4 bases and J lost 7, with 10 bases in between. This CDR3 is CASSGQRGGELFF. The CDR3 nucleotides are TGCGCCAGCAGTGGCCAGCGAGGCGGGGAGCTGTTTTTT.

This clone was found a few times. This chain connects TRBV7-2 to TRBJ1-6; D may be TRBD1 (5 bases). The CDR3 is made up of 19 amino acids. The germline gives CDR1 SGHTA, CDR2 FQGNSA. V was cut by 1 base and J by 4 bases, with 20 bases left in between. The CDR3 spells CASSLDQGPIPAYNSPLHF. CDR3 DNA sequence: TGTGCCAGCAGCTTAGATCAGGGTCCCATCCCAGCTTATAATTCACCCCTCCACTTT. Variable domain in full (rest from reference TRBV7-2 and TRBJ1-6): GAGVSQSPSNKVTEKGKDVELRCDPISGHTALYWYRQSLGQGLEFLIYFQGNSAPDKSGLPSDRFSAERTGGSVSTLTIQRTQQEDSAVYLCASSLDQGPIPAYNSPLHFGNGTRLTVT.

The V and J genes are TRBV4-3 and TRBJ1-2; the D is unclear. The V gene lost 0 bases and the J gene lost 7 bases, with 15 bases spanning the gap. Germline CDR1 and CDR2: LGHNA and YSLEER. The CDR3 totals 15 residues. Here the CDR3 reads CASSQDPPGSFGYTF. CDR3 nucleotide sequence: TGCGCCAGCAGCCAAGATCCTCCAGGCAGCTTTGGCTACACCTTC.

The CDR3 bases are TGTGCCAGCAGTACACCACAGGGAATGGCTTTCTTT. Protein product: CASSTPQGMAFF. The chain recombines TRBV6-2 or TRBV6-3 with TRBJ1-1; D might be TRBD1 (6 bases). Trimming stripped 5 bases from V and 11 bases from J, with 15 bases between. This CDR3 spans 12 amino acids. Germline V lookup: CDR1 MNHEY, CDR2 SVGEGT.

This chain connects TRBV28 to TRBJ1-2; the D is unclear. The CDR3 has 15 amino acids. The V gene lost 2 bases and the J gene lost 4 bases, with 14 bases spanning the gap. Looked up from germline, CDR1 is MDHEN and CDR2 is SYDVKM. The CDR3 coding sequence is TGTGCCAGCAGTTTAGGTCTCCCGAAATCCTATGGCTACACCTTC. Protein sequence: CASSLGLPKSYGYTF.

This sequence joins TRBV7-9 and TRBJ2-2, with TRBD1 as a possible D gene (5 bases). This CDR3 contains 17 residues. In germline, CDR1 is SEHNR, CDR2 FQNEAQ (reference sequence). The germline V and J ends were trimmed by 0 bases and 6 bases, with 17 bases remaining between them. The CDR3 DNA sequence: TGTGCCAGCAGCTTAGCACCCCAGACAGACCGTCCCGGGGAGCTGTTTTTT. Protein product: CASSLAPQTDRPGELFF.

This clone was found a few times. The chain combines TRBV10-1 with TRBJ2-2, with D unclear. The CDR3 is 15 amino acids. Trimming pared 8 bases from V and 4 bases from J, leaving 17 bases between. Germline CDR1 WNHNN, CDR2 SYGVQD (reference sequence). DNA of the CDR3: TGCGCCAGCGAATCTATTTCCGGGTCCACCGGGGAGCTGTTTTTT. This translates into CASESISGSTGELFF.

V is TRBV12-3 or TRBV12-4 and J is TRBJ2-5; D unresolved. V was shortened by 2 bases and J by 5 bases, with 6 bases between the two germline ends. The CDR3 loop spans 12 amino acids. The CDR3, as DNA: TGTGCCAGCAGTTTACAGAGGGAGACCCAGTACTTC. It is translated as CASSLQRETQYF.

The chain recombines TRBV9 with TRBJ2-2, with 8 nucleotides matching TRBD2. Germline V gene lookup returns CDR1 SGDLS and CDR2 YYNGEE. With 0 bases clipped from V and 6 bases from J, the junction kept 7 bases outside the gene matches. The CDR3 totals 16 residues. CDR3: CASSVAGGRGAGELFF. In nucleotides, the CDR3 is TGTGCCAGCAGCGTAGCGGGGGGGCGCGGGGCCGGGGAGCTGTTTTTT.

V gene TRBV7-9 combines with J gene TRBJ1-1; no clear D. There are 16 residues in the CDR3. Trimming stripped 5 bases from V and 2 bases from J, with 18 bases between. CDR1 is SEHNR and CDR2 is FQNEAQ in the germline V gene (reference sequence). The CDR3 region is CASSHPLVLLNTEAFF. CDR3 bases: TGTGCCAGCAGCCATCCCCTGGTCCTTCTAAACACTGAAGCTTTCTTT. Variable domain in full (rest from reference TRBV7-9 and TRBJ1-1): DTGVSQNPRHKITKRGQNVTFRCDPISEHNRLYWYRQTLGQGPEFLTYFQNEAQLEKSRLLSDRFSAERPKGSFSTLEIQRTEQGDSAMYLCASSHPLVLLNTEAFFGQGTRLTVV.

The sample holds many counts of this clone. The chain has TRBV6-2 or TRBV6-3 and TRBJ2-1, with a possible D match to TRBD1 (7 bases). Trimming pared 1 base from V and 8 bases from J, leaving 30 bases between. CDR1 is MNHEY, CDR2 SVGEGT, per germline. The CDR3 covers 20 residues. DNA of the CDR3: TGTGCCAGCAGTTACTGGGGTCTTAAGGGCCCGGCAGGGGGGTCAGATGAGCAGTTCTTC. It translates to CASSYWGLKGPAGGSDEQFF.